This T cell receptor (beta chain) was documented in a study of T cell responses to AZD1222 COVID-19 vaccine. Study results and limitations: Without day 14 samples, only post-peak T cell repertoires were studied. The study found Spike-specific TCR breadth and depth rose after two AZD1222 doses.

About this clone itself: Antigen unknown.

Assay used: immunoSEQ multiplex PCR; TCRdb lists only in-frame clones, some missing. The table records approximately 110,000 clones, approximately 85% of them present only once. Second doses at about 4 or about 12 weeks were pooled. Germline V gene sequence: CDR1 SGHRS, CDR2 YFSETQ. V was pared by 5 bases and J by 1 base, with 28 bases between. The CDR3 runs to 19 residues. Sequenced material: peripheral blood, taken 28 days after the second AZD1222 dose. The sequence came from an adult who received the AZD1222 COVID-19 vaccine. The gene calls are TRBV5-1 and TRBJ2-7; TRBD2 is a possible D gene (7 bases). The CDR3 sequence is CASRRIPPGGPENSYEQYF. CDR3 DNA sequence: TGCGCCAGCAGACGAATCCCGCCCGGGGGGCCGGAAAATTCCTACGAGCAGTACTTC.